The 24 T cell receptor beta chains below were found in one sample sequenced in a study of blood T cell repertoires in COVID-19. Only in-frame clones appear in the TCRdb table, and some are missing; sequencing was by immunoSEQ multiplex PCR. The sample shows a few hundred thousand clones, roughly 80% of them seen only once. The sequenced sample was PBMCs or T cells enriched from blood (not recorded which). Receptors originate from a middle-aged man who had recovered from COVID-19.

This sequence joins TRBV28 and TRBJ2-1; no clear D gene. The V gene's germline CDR1 is MDHEN and CDR2 SYDVKM. This CDR3 region has 13 residues. V lost 7 bases and J lost 1, with 8 bases in between. The CDR3 spells CASTSASYNEQFF. CDR3 coding DNA: TGTGCCAGCACCAGCGCGTCCTACAATGAGCAGTTCTTC.

The genes are TRBV19 and TRBJ2-7, with unresolved D. The CDR3 extends over 12 amino acids. The germline gives CDR1 LNHDA, CDR2 SQIVND (reference sequence). V lost 5 bases to trimming and J lost 4 bases, with 9 bases between them. The CDR3 nucleotides read TGTGCCAGTAGTGACCCTAGATACGAGCAGTACTTC. It yields the protein CASSDPRYEQYF.

DNA of the CDR3: TGTGCCAGCAGTCAAAATTCACCCCTCCACTTT. Amino acids: CASSQNSPLHF. This chain links TRBV12-3 or TRBV12-4 with TRBJ1-6, with D unresolved. This CDR3 contains 11 residues. V shed 5 bases and J shed 7 bases, with 3 bases lying between them.

The chain recombines TRBV27 with TRBJ2-7; a weak D match, TRBD1 (6 bases). This CDR3 comprises 14 residues. The germline V gene encodes CDR1 MNHEY and CDR2 SMNVEV (reference sequence). Trimming pared 5 bases from V and 4 bases from J, leaving 15 bases between. Here the CDR3 DNA reads TGTGCCAGCAGTCCCGGACAGAGGGGGTACGAGCAGTACTTC. Protein sequence: CASSPGQRGYEQYF.

The V gene is TRBV3-1 (or the pseudogene TRBV3-2), the J gene TRBJ1-6, with D unclear. The CDR3 is 17 amino acids. With 1 base removed from V and 2 bases from J, the gap between germline ends came to 12 bases. Germline V gene data show CDR1 as LGHDT and CDR2 as YNNKEL (reference sequence). CDR3 in DNA: TGTGCCAGCAGCCAAGCGCCCGGGTTGACCTATAATTCACCCCTCCACTTT. Translating gives CASSQAPGLTYNSPLHF.

This chain uses TRBV7-3 with TRBJ2-1; 11 bases fit TRBD2. The CDR3 has 15 amino acids. V gave up 5 bases and J gave up 4 bases; unmatched junction bases: 4. Germline loops: CDR1 SGHTA, CDR2 FQGTGA. The CDR3 DNA is TGTGCCAGCAGCACCGGGACTAGCGGTTACAATGAGCAGTTCTTC. Translated: CASSTGTSGYNEQFF.

There are a few counts of this clone. The genes are TRBV3-1 (or the pseudogene TRBV3-2) and TRBJ2-1, with TRBD2 identical over 11 bases. This CDR3 has 15 amino acids. The germline gives CDR1 LGHDT, CDR2 YNNKEL (reference sequence). V trimming: 2 bases; J trimming: 6 bases; junction bases outside the gene matches: 3. This chain's CDR3 is CASSQRGTSGNEQFF. The CDR3 DNA is TGTGCCAGCAGCCAAAGAGGGACTAGCGGCAATGAGCAGTTCTTC.

The V and J genes are TRBV4-1 and TRBJ2-7, with 7 bases lining up with TRBD1. The CDR3 length is 14 residues. Germline V CDR1 and CDR2: MGHRA, YSYEKL. V lost 4 bases and J lost 2; bases outside the gene matches: 5. CDR3 nucleotides: TGCGCCAGCAGCCCGGACAGGAATACCTACGAGCAGTACTTC. It codes for CASSPDRNTYEQYF.

The gene calls are TRBV6-2 or TRBV6-3 and TRBJ1-2; unclear D gene. The germline CDR1 and CDR2 sequences are MNHEY and SVGEGT. Between the trimmed V and J ends, which lost 4 bases and 1 base, there was a span of 10 bases. This CDR3 has 14 amino acids. CDR3 sequence: CASSFPTLNYGYTF. Here the CDR3 DNA reads TGTGCCAGCAGTTTTCCGACACTTAACTATGGCTACACCTTC.

Here the CDR3 DNA reads TGCAGCGTTGGAGTCCCCTACGAGCAGTACTTC. Amino acids: CSVGVPYEQYF. V usage is TRBV29-1 and J usage is TRBJ2-7; D gene uncertain. CDR1 and CDR2 from the germline V gene are SQVTM and ANQGSEA. CDR3 length: 11 amino acids. The V and J ends lost 4 bases and 2 bases respectively, with 6 bases between them.

The chain employs TRBV28 and TRBJ1-2; unclear D gene. The germline V and J ends were trimmed by 3 bases and 7 bases, with 9 bases remaining between them. This CDR3 spans 12 amino acids. Looked up from germline, CDR1 is MDHEN and CDR2 is SYDVKM. The CDR3 is CASSFSGGGYTF. The CDR3 DNA reads as TGTGCCAGCAGTTTCTCGGGAGGTGGCTACACCTTC.

The V and J genes are TRBV5-1 and TRBJ1-5; TRBD1 matches at 9 bases. Germline lookup yields CDR1 SGHRS and CDR2 YFSETQ. V dropped 4 bases and J dropped 3; count of bases not matched to a gene: 5. The CDR3 runs 15 residues. The DNA of the CDR3 is TGCGCCAGCAGCGAAGGGACAGGGAACAATCAGCCCCAGCATTTT. It specifies CASSEGTGNNQPQHF.

V gene TRBV24-1 combines with J gene TRBJ1-5; 7 positions match TRBD1. The CDR3 covers 12 residues. CDR1 and CDR2 (germline): KGHDR, SFDVKD. The junction had 4 bases not matched to a gene; V was cut back by 8 bases and J by 7 bases. CDR3 sequence reads: CATNRQGQPQHF. The DNA of the CDR3 is TGTGCCACCAACCGACAGGGACAGCCCCAGCATTTT.

Of note for this clone: At one of its ends the junction is not consistent with the germline gene, which may arise from a read error. The CDR3 loop is CASVGGTFF. The CDR3 bases are TGCGCCAGCGTAGGAGGTACCTTTTTC. The rearrangement links TRBV23-1 to TRBJ2-7; the D gene is possibly TRBD2 (5 bases). TRBV23-1 is noted as an ORF with a role that remains uncertain. The CDR3 has 9 amino acids.

V is TRBV29-1 and J is TRBJ2-2, with a weak D call TRBD1 (9 bases). Germline values: CDR1 SQVTM, CDR2 ANQGSEA. The CDR3 runs to 15 residues. Deletions cut 8 bases from V and 0 bases from J, with 16 bases between. CDR3 in amino acids: CSTGGDRANTGELFF. The CDR3 coding sequence is TGCAGCACGGGAGGGGACAGGGCGAACACCGGGGAGCTGTTTTTT.

This clone was seen a single time. The genes are TRBV5-6 and TRBJ1-5; possibly TRBD1 for D (5 bases). The germline CDR1 and CDR2 sequences are SGHDT and YYEEEE. V shed 1 base and J shed 1 base, with 12 bases lying between them. The CDR3 is made up of 16 amino acids. CDR3 protein: CASSLFRGASNQPQHF. The CDR3 nucleotides are TGTGCCAGCAGCTTGTTCCGCGGGGCCAGCAATCAGCCCCAGCATTTT.

The chain uses TRBV29-1 and TRBJ2-3; 8 nucleotides match TRBD2. CDR1 and CDR2 (germline): SQVTM, ANQGSEA. Germline trimming cut 2 bases from V and 1 base from J; bases unmatched to any gene: 2. The CDR3 runs to 14 residues. CDR3 DNA sequence: TGCAGCGTTGAATCGGGACTAGGCACAGATACGCAGTATTTT. Amino acids: CSVESGLGTDTQYF.

This chain uses TRBV12-3 or TRBV12-4 with TRBJ2-4, with TRBD1 matching 7 bases. V was clipped by 5 bases and J by 15 bases; unmatched bases: 10. The CDR3 is 12 residues long. In DNA, the CDR3 is TGTGCCAGCAGTCCCCTGACAGGGAACTGGTACTTC. Translating it yields CASSPLTGNWYF.

As concerns this clone: The sample holds other DNA sequences that translate to the same CDR3. This chain joins TRBV5-1 and TRBJ1-3; TRBD1 agrees at 9 bases. J gave up 4 bases and V 4 bases, and 3 bases lay outside the gene matches. CDR1 and CDR2 (germline): SGHRS, YFSETQ. This CDR3 region has 14 residues. The CDR3 protein is CASSAGQGGNTIYF. The CDR3 nucleotides read TGCGCCAGCAGCGCGGGACAGGGAGGAAACACCATATATTTT.

The chain is built from TRBV3-1 (or the pseudogene TRBV3-2) and TRBJ1-3, with 8 bases aligning to TRBD1. The CDR3 spans 17 residues. CDR1 LGHDT and CDR2 YNNKEL come from the germline V gene (reference sequence). The V gene end was trimmed by 6 bases and the J gene end by 3 bases; junction bases not matched to a gene: 13. The CDR3 bases are TGTGCCAGCAGTGACGGACAGGGATGGGTTAGTGGAAACACCATATATTTT. Translation: CASSDGQGWVSGNTIYF.

This chain links TRBV7-9 with TRBJ1-1; 10 bases align to TRBD1. CDR3 length equals 16 residues. Trimming took 4 bases from V and 5 from J; bases not matched to a gene: 10. Germline-derived CDR1 and CDR2 are SEHNR and FQNEAQ (reference sequence). The CDR3 reads CASSSAIGQGGTEAFF. The CDR3 DNA reads TGTGCCAGCAGCTCAGCAATAGGACAGGGGGGGACTGAAGCTTTCTTT.

V and J are TRBV27 and TRBJ1-1; D possibly corresponds to TRBD1 (5 bases). V dropped 5 bases and J dropped 3 bases, with 13 bases sitting between them. Per germline, CDR1 MNHEY and CDR2 SMNVEV (reference sequence). The CDR3 sequence is 14 residues long. The CDR3 DNA is TGTGCCAGCAGTCCCAGGGTAGGGTACACTGAAGCTTTCTTT. Protein product: CASSPRVGYTEAFF.

This clone was seen only once. The CDR3 nucleotides are TGTGCCAGCAGCTTGGGTCAGGGGAATGAAAAACTGTTTTTT. Amino acids: CASSLGQGNEKLFF. The gene calls are TRBV5-4 and TRBJ1-4; perhaps TRBD1 as D (6 bases). The V and J ends lost 0 bases and 5 bases respectively, with 8 bases between them. This CDR3 contains 14 residues. Germline V CDR1 and CDR2: SGHNT, YYREEE (reference sequence).

The genes are TRBV7-8 and TRBJ1-1; tentatively, D is TRBD1 (5 bases). The V end was cut by 2 bases, the J end by 4 bases, with 11 bases between. Germline V gene lookup returns CDR1 SGHVS and CDR2 FQNEAQ. The length of the CDR3 is 14 residues. CDR3 loop: CASSLRGSSTEAFF. CDR3 sequence (DNA): TGTGCCAGCAGCTTACGGGGGAGTAGCACTGAAGCTTTCTTT.